A selection of T cell receptor beta chains follows, all from one sample in a study of regulatory T cells in long-lasting Graves disease. Each CDR3 protein gets one entry after TCRdb re-called the multiplex PCR reads with MiXCR. This sample has 650,000 to 700,000 distinct CDR3 sequences, with about 30% found just once. The specimen was peripheral blood mononuclear cells (PBMCs), collected when the disease was refractory, from a patient treated with antithyroid drugs. These receptors were obtained from a female donor with Graves disease. CDR3s include the opening cysteine and the closing phenylalanine or tryptophan. A D gene is named only where the DNA matches it firmly. Rows may omit the clone size; those that give it use once, few, many or a size class.

clone size: -; V gene: TRBV29-1; D gene: -; J gene: TRBJ1-2; CDR3 DNA: TGCAGCGTAGACAGGCGCAGCTATGGCTACACCTTC; CDR3 protein: CSVDRRSYGYTF
clone size: -; V gene: TRBV5-5; D gene: TRBD1; J gene: TRBJ2-7; CDR3 DNA: TGTACCAGCAGCTTGTATTCAGGGGGCAGTTACGAGCAGTACTTC; CDR3 protein: CTSSLYSGGSYEQYF
clone size: -; V gene: TRBV11-2; D gene: TRBD2; J gene: TRBJ2-7; CDR3 DNA: TGTGCCAGCAGCTTTACTAGCGACTACGAGCAGTACTTC; CDR3 protein: CASSFTSDYEQYF
clone size: few; V gene: TRBV2; D gene: TRBD1; J gene: TRBJ1-5; CDR3 DNA: TGTGCCAGCAGGCAGGGGGCAAATCAGCCCCAGCATTTT; CDR3 protein: CASRQGANQPQHF
clone size: many; V gene: TRBV29-1; D gene: -; J gene: TRBJ2-7; CDR3 DNA: TGCAGCGTCGCTACCTTGAACGAGCAGTACTTC; CDR3 protein: CSVATLNEQYF
clone size: -; V gene: TRBV19; D gene: -; J gene: TRBJ1-1; CDR3 DNA: TGTGCCAGTATTAGACCAGGTTCAAACACTGAAGCTTTCTTT; CDR3 protein: CASIRPGSNTEAFF
clone size: few; V gene: TRBV11-2; D gene: TRBD2; J gene: TRBJ2-1; CDR3 DNA: TGTGCCAGCAGCTTACTTCTAGCGGGAGTTGGCAATGAGCAGTTCTTC; CDR3 protein: CASSLLLAGVGNEQFF
clone size: few; V gene: TRBV6-1; D gene: -; J gene: TRBJ2-2; CDR3 DNA: TGTGCCAGCAGGAAGCCCGGGGGTACCGGGGAGCTGTTTTTT; CDR3 protein: CASRKPGGTGELFF
clone size: -; V gene: TRBV10-2; D gene: -; J gene: TRBJ1-1; CDR3 DNA: TGCGCCAGCACCGCAAGACCGAACACTGAAGCTTTCTTT; CDR3 protein: CASTARPNTEAFF
clone size: -; V gene: TRBV7-9; D gene: -; J gene: TRBJ1-1; CDR3 DNA: TGTGCCAGCAGCCAAAACGCAGGGGCGGCTGAAGCTTTCTTT; CDR3 protein: CASSQNAGAAEAFF
clone size: -; V gene: TRBV5-6; D gene: -; J gene: TRBJ1-3; CDR3 DNA: TGTGCCAGCAGCTTGGCGAAGGGCTATGGAAACACCATATATTTT; CDR3 protein: CASSLAKGYGNTIYF
clone size: many; V gene: TRBV6-1; D gene: -; J gene: TRBJ1-5; CDR3 DNA: TGTGCCAGCAGTGGGACGGTTAATCAGCCCCAGCATTTT; CDR3 protein: CASSGTVNQPQHF
clone size: few; V gene: TRBV29-1; D gene: -; J gene: TRBJ2-2; CDR3 DNA: TGCAGCGTTGACGGGCCGAACACCGGGGAGCTGTTTTTT; CDR3 protein: CSVDGPNTGELFF
clone size: many; V gene: TRBV28; D gene: -; J gene: TRBJ1-1; CDR3 DNA: TGTGCCAGCAGTACTCCGTGGGGCCGGAACACTGAAGCTTTCTTT; CDR3 protein: CASSTPWGRNTEAFF
clone size: few; V gene: TRBV10-3; D gene: -; J gene: TRBJ2-7; CDR3 DNA: TGTGCCATCACCGAAGGAAGCGTCTACGAGCAGTACTTC; CDR3 protein: CAITEGSVYEQYF
clone size: -; V gene: TRBV29-1; D gene: TRBD1; J gene: TRBJ1-1; CDR3 DNA: TGCAGCGTTGAAATAGGGACAGTGAACACTGAAGCTTTCTTT; CDR3 protein: CSVEIGTVNTEAFF